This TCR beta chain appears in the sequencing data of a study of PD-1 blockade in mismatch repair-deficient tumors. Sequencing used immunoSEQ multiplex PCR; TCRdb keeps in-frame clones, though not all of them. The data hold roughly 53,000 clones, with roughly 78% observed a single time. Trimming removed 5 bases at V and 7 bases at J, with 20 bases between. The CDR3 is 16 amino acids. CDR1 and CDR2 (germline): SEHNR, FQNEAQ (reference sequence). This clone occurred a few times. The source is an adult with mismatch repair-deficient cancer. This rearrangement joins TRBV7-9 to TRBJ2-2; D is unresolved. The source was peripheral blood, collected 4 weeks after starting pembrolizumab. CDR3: CASSQPTPVSGGELFF. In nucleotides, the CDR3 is TGTGCCAGCAGCCAACCGACTCCCGTGTCAGGCGGGGAGCTGTTTTTT.